Below are 20 T cell receptor beta chains sequenced from a single sample in a study of blood T cell repertoires in COVID-19. Clones were sequenced by immunoSEQ multiplex PCR, and TCRdb holds only the in-frame ones, with some missing. The sample holds about 190,000 clones, over 75% seen once. Input material: peripheral blood. The origin of the receptors is a woman between 35 and 50 years old who had recovered from COVID-19.

The chain couples TRBV27 to TRBJ1-5; TRBD1 matches 7 bases. The junction had 8 bases not matched to a gene; V was cut back by 6 bases and J by 3 bases. The CDR3 has 15 amino acids. Germline loops: CDR1 MNHEY, CDR2 SMNVEV (reference sequence). CDR3 region: CASRPTGLVNQPQHF. The CDR3 region has the DNA TGTGCCAGCAGGCCGACAGGGTTGGTCAATCAGCCCCAGCATTTT.

This clone showed up just once. The chain recombines TRBV6-5 with TRBJ1-5, with D maybe TRBD1 (5 bases). The CDR3 has 15 amino acids. Germline V gene sequence: CDR1 MNHEY, CDR2 SVGAGI. The ends were cut back, 0 bases at V and 2 bases at J, with 8 bases in the middle. CDR3 region: CASSYSPGGNQPQHF. The CDR3 DNA follows: TGTGCCAGCAGTTACTCTCCGGGGGGCAATCAGCCCCAGCATTTT.

The chain combines TRBV7-9 with TRBJ1-6; the match to TRBD1 covers 9 bases. Trimming at V came to 4 bases and at J to 10 bases, leaving 8 bases not matched to a gene. Germline CDR1 and CDR2: SEHNR and FQNEAQ (reference sequence). The CDR3 length is 15 residues. The CDR3 region has the DNA TGTGCCAGCAGCTCTCCGGGACAGGGATTGTCACCCCTCCACTTT. Translated: CASSSPGQGLSPLHF.

This clone occurred a few times. V and J are TRBV5-1 and TRBJ1-3, with TRBD1 matching 8 bases. Trimming cost V 2 bases and J 4 bases; bases outside gene matches: 5. This CDR3 comprises 15 residues. CDR1 is SGHRS, CDR2 YFSETQ, per germline. The CDR3 DNA sequence: TGCGCCAGCAGCTTAACAGGGGGAGGAGGAAACACCATATATTTT. This gives the protein CASSLTGGGGNTIYF.

V and J are TRBV27 and TRBJ2-3; 10 nucleotides match TRBD2. V lost 1 base to trimming and J lost 5 bases; unmatched junction nucleotides: 15. This CDR3 region has 19 residues. Per germline, CDR1 MNHEY and CDR2 SMNVEV (reference sequence). Written as DNA, the CDR3 is TGTGCCAGCAGTTTATATGCCCCCGGGCTAGCGGGAGTAGGAGATACGCAGTATTTT. Translation gives CASSLYAPGLAGVGDTQYF.

The chain couples TRBV28 to TRBJ1-5; the D gene is possibly TRBD1 (6 bases). V was clipped by 5 bases and J by 2 bases, with 13 bases between them. Per germline, CDR1 MDHEN and CDR2 SYDVKM. The CDR3 loop spans 15 amino acids. The CDR3: CASSRTGFRNQPQHF. The CDR3 region has the DNA TGTGCCAGCAGTCGAACAGGGTTCCGCAATCAGCCCCAGCATTTT. The full variable domain, completed using reference TRBV28 and TRBJ1-5, is DVKVTQSSRYLVKRTGEKVFLECVQDMDHENMFWYRQDPGLGLRLIYFSYDVKMKEKGDIPEGYSVSREKKERFSLILESASTNQTSMYLCASSRTGFRNQPQHFGDGTRLSIL.

The chain joins TRBV28 to TRBJ2-1; D remains unclear. Trimming pared 9 bases from V and 10 bases from J, leaving 16 bases between. This CDR3 is built from 12 residues. Germline values: CDR1 MDHEN, CDR2 SYDVKM. The CDR3, as DNA: TGTGCCAGTCGAAGGAAAGGAGTGGAGCAGTTCTTC. It translates to CASRRKGVEQFF.

This chain uses TRBV5-1 with TRBJ2-3, with 12 bases identical to TRBD2. CDR3 size: 17 residues. The V gene end was trimmed by 0 bases and the J gene end by 4 bases; junction bases not matched to a gene: 6. Germline V gene sequence: CDR1 SGHRS, CDR2 YFSETQ. CDR3 sequence reads: CASSLGLAGGPSDTQYF. The CDR3 DNA reads TGCGCCAGCAGCTTGGGTCTAGCGGGAGGGCCATCAGATACGCAGTATTTT.

The rearrangement links TRBV5-1 to TRBJ1-2; possible D gene TRBD1, 6 bases. The CDR3 length is 15 residues. The V and J ends lost 0 bases and 8 bases respectively, with 17 bases between them. CDR1 SGHRS and CDR2 YFSETQ come from the germline V gene. This chain's CDR3 is CASSLGDTSPLGYTF. The CDR3 bases are TGCGCCAGCAGCTTGGGGGACACCTCCCCACTCGGCTACACCTTC.

This chain connects TRBV6-5 to TRBJ1-5, with D possibly being TRBD1 (5 bases). The CDR3 covers 14 residues. The germline V and J ends were trimmed by 0 bases and 6 bases, with 9 bases remaining between them. CDR1 MNHEY and CDR2 SVGAGI come from the germline V gene. CDR3 DNA: TGTGCCAGCAGTTACTCCAGGGAGGCTCAGCCCCAGCATTTT. As protein: CASSYSREAQPQHF.

This rearrangement joins TRBV29-1 to TRBJ2-7; TRBD2 matches 8 bases. Germline trimming cut 6 bases from V and 2 bases from J; bases unmatched to any gene: 9. The CDR3 sequence is 14 residues long. Germline V gene sequence: CDR1 SQVTM, CDR2 ANQGSEA. The CDR3 protein is CSVSAGANTYEQYF. The CDR3 DNA follows: TGCAGCGTCTCAGCGGGAGCGAATACCTACGAGCAGTACTTC.

This clone was observed a few times. The V and J genes are TRBV4-1 and TRBJ2-7; D unresolved. CDR3 length: 15 residues. Germline lookup yields CDR1 MGHRA and CDR2 YSYEKL. V lost 0 bases to trimming and J lost 0 bases, with 9 bases between them. CDR3 coding DNA: TGCGCCAGCAGCCAAGATCTTGTAGTCTCCTACGAGCAGTACTTC. It codes for CASSQDLVVSYEQYF.

This chain links TRBV4-1 with TRBJ1-1; D remains unclear. Germline assignment: CDR1 MGHRA and CDR2 YSYEKL. This CDR3 spans 16 amino acids. Trimming took 0 bases from V and 0 from J, leaving 11 bases between them. The chain's CDR3 is CASSQEPLAVNTEAFF. The CDR3 DNA sequence: TGCGCCAGCAGCCAAGAACCCCTCGCGGTGAACACTGAAGCTTTCTTT.

V is TRBV3-1 (or the pseudogene TRBV3-2) and J is TRBJ2-7, with TRBD1 identical over 7 bases. Germline-derived CDR1 and CDR2 are LGHDT and YNNKEL (reference sequence). The CDR3 contains 14 residues. The V and J ends lost 4 bases and 4 bases, in that order; junction bases with no gene match: 7. The CDR3 region has the DNA TGTGCCAGCAGCCTAGGACAGGTGAAATACGAGCAGTACTTC. As protein: CASSLGQVKYEQYF.

The chain links TRBV6-5 to TRBJ2-1; D perhaps matches TRBD1 (6 bases). There are 13 residues in the CDR3. Germline lookup yields CDR1 MNHEY and CDR2 SVGAGI. V lost 7 bases to trimming and J lost 4 bases, with 11 bases between them. The CDR3 sequence is CASTSTGYNEQFF. The DNA for the CDR3 is TGTGCCAGCACCTCCACAGGGTACAATGAGCAGTTCTTC.

The gene calls are TRBV7-6 and TRBJ2-1; TRBD2 aligns across 11 bases. The germline V gene has CDR1 SGHVS and CDR2 FNYEAQ. V was clipped by 3 bases and J by 6 bases; unmatched bases: 10. The CDR3 totals 17 residues. Here the CDR3 reads CASSLFKGLAASNEQFF. In nucleotides, the CDR3 is TGTGCCAGCAGCTTGTTTAAGGGACTAGCGGCCTCCAATGAGCAGTTCTTC.

The rearrangement links TRBV30 to TRBJ2-2, with D possibly TRBD1 on 6 matching bases. Trimming shortened V by 1 base and J by 6 bases, and 12 bases separated the two germline ends. This CDR3 comprises 14 residues. Germline V gene data show CDR1 as GTSNPN and CDR2 as SVGIG (reference sequence). CDR3 loop: CAWSGQGWAGELFF. The CDR3, as DNA: TGTGCCTGGAGTGGGCAGGGGTGGGCCGGGGAGCTGTTTTTT.

This rearrangement joins TRBV5-1 to TRBJ1-4; D gene ambiguous. Looked up from germline, CDR1 is SGHRS and CDR2 is YFSETQ. The V end lost 4 bases, the J end lost 8 bases, and 18 bases lay between the germline ends. CDR3 length equals 15 residues. Here the CDR3 reads CASSTPGRAGEKLFF. The CDR3 DNA follows: TGCGCCAGCAGCACACCTGGCCGCGCGGGCGAAAAACTGTTTTTT.

This clone turned up a few times. This chain connects TRBV14 to TRBJ2-7, with a possible D match to TRBD1 (5 bases). The CDR3 is 14 residues long. The germline V gene encodes CDR1 SGHDN and CDR2 FVKESK. With 1 base removed from V and 2 bases from J, the gap between germline ends came to 9 bases. The CDR3 DNA sequence: TGTGCCAGCAGCCAAGTCAGGGCCCCCTACGAGCAGTACTTC. It is translated as CASSQVRAPYEQYF.

The chain uses TRBV2 and TRBJ2-3, with TRBD1 as a possible D gene (5 bases). This CDR3 spans 15 amino acids. V lost 1 base and J lost 10, with 18 bases in between. Per the germline V gene, CDR1 is SNHLY and CDR2 is FYNNEI. The CDR3 spells CASSEELGRVRAQYF. The CDR3, as DNA: TGTGCCAGCAGTGAAGAGCTAGGAAGGGTCAGGGCGCAGTATTTT.